This passage covers 9 T cell receptor beta chains from one sample sequenced in a study of blood T cell repertoires in COVID-19. Profiled with immunoSEQ multiplex PCR; TCRdb holds only in-frame clones, not every one. The sample has approximately 220,000 clones, about four fifths seen once. Material for sequencing was PBMCs or T cells enriched from blood (not recorded which). All receptors derive from a woman in her fifties or sixties who had been exposed to COVID-19.

The rearrangement uses TRBV15 and TRBJ1-5; TRBD1 aligns across 7 bases. Per germline, CDR1 LNHNV and CDR2 YYDKDF (reference sequence). J was trimmed by 2 bases and V by 8 bases; bases with no gene match: 3. The CDR3 spans 13 residues. The DNA for the CDR3 is TGTGCCACCTCGCAGGGGGGCAATCAGCCCCAGCATTTT. It encodes CATSQGGNQPQHF.

The V and J genes are TRBV6-1 and TRBJ1-2; the D gene is possibly TRBD1 (6 bases). V was cut by 1 base and J by 7 bases, with 13 bases left in between. Germline CDR1 MNHNS, CDR2 SASEGT. The CDR3 runs to 14 residues. Written as DNA, the CDR3 is TGTGCCAGCAGTGAAGACAGGGTCTCGTTTGGCTACACCTTC. Its translation is CASSEDRVSFGYTF.

This chain connects TRBV7-8 to TRBJ1-1; 7 bases line up with TRBD1. The V segment lost 2 bases and the J segment 7 bases; nucleotides outside the gene matches: 4. Germline V gene data show CDR1 as SGHVS and CDR2 as FQNEAQ. The CDR3 is 13 residues long. DNA for the CDR3: TGTGCCAGCAGCTTAAATTGGGACAGTGAAGCTTTCTTT. This sequence encodes CASSLNWDSEAFF.

The CDR3 here is CASASEGQGTGELFF. The CDR3 coding sequence is TGTGCCAGTGCCTCTGAGGGCCAAGGGACCGGGGAGCTGTTTTTT. This chain connects TRBV11-3 to TRBJ2-2; D is possibly TRBD2 (5 bases). The CDR3 is 15 amino acids. CDR1 and CDR2 from the germline V gene are SGHNT and YENEEA. Trimming took off 9 bases at V and 5 bases at J, with 19 bases between the two ends.

V gene TRBV19 combines with J gene TRBJ1-2, with 9 nucleotides matching TRBD1. The CDR3 has 15 residues. The germline V gene has CDR1 LNHDA and CDR2 SQIVND (reference sequence). V gave up 4 bases and J gave up 7 bases; unmatched junction bases: 10. CDR3 sequence reads: CASSTRGTGSFGYTF. The DNA for the CDR3 is TGTGCCAGTAGTACTCGGGGGACAGGGAGCTTTGGCTACACCTTC.

The rearrangement links TRBV5-4 to TRBJ1-4; TRBD1 might be the D (5 bases). V lost 3 bases and J 0 bases, leaving 12 bases between the germline ends. Looked up from germline, CDR1 is SGHNT and CDR2 is YYREEE (reference sequence). The CDR3 covers 16 residues. The CDR3 region is CASSSGGGATNEKLFF. The CDR3 nucleotides read TGTGCCAGCAGCTCGGGGGGGGGTGCAACTAATGAAAAACTGTTTTTT.

The CDR3 sequence: CASSVSRVGGTEAFF. The DNA for the CDR3 is TGCGCCAGCAGTGTGAGCAGGGTCGGGGGCACTGAAGCTTTCTTT. The chain uses TRBV10-1 and TRBJ1-1; a possible D gene is TRBD1 (5 bases). The germline V and J ends were trimmed by 4 bases and 4 bases, with 16 bases remaining between them. The CDR3 is 15 residues long. The V gene's germline CDR1 is WNHNN and CDR2 SYGVQD (reference sequence).

The rearrangement uses TRBV7-9 and TRBJ1-2; D call uncertain. Germline CDR1 SEHNR, CDR2 FQNEAQ (reference sequence). V was cut by 3 bases and J by 7 bases, with 9 bases left in between. CDR3 length equals 12 residues. This CDR3 reads CASSFLRLGYTF. CDR3 coding DNA: TGTGCCAGCAGCTTCCTTCGACTTGGCTACACCTTC.

The chain carries TRBV5-6 and TRBJ2-2, with 9 bases matching TRBD2. The CDR3 loop spans 16 amino acids. Trimming took 4 bases from V and 3 from J; bases not matched to a gene: 7. Germline V gene lookup returns CDR1 SGHDT and CDR2 YYEEEE. The CDR3 DNA sequence: TGTGCCAGCAGCGCAGCGGGGGGAACCCACACCGGGGAGCTGTTTTTT. Translation: CASSAAGGTHTGELFF.